This T cell receptor (beta chain) came from a study of T-cell memory formation after mild COVID-19. Whole-study context: There were largely donor-specific TCR clusters. Study results and caveats: Pre-infection memory harbored some responding clones, suggesting cross-reactive memory joined. Clones contracting day 15 to 85 were balanced CD4/CD8; later expanders leaned CD4+.

Using its own MiXCR run on the 5' RACE reads, TCRdb lists one record per CDR3 protein. The sample lists fewer than 250,000 distinct CDR3 sequences, approximately 15% seen once, with less than 2.5% in the top ten. As for this clonotype: What it binds is unknown.

The receptor's source is an adult woman who had mild COVID-19 (a few samples of this study predate the infection). Cell type and time point are not known. Input material: PBMCs or a T cell subset sorted from them (not recorded which).

The CDR3 loop is CAISVRAQETQYF. Written as DNA, the CDR3 is TGTGCCATCAGTGTTAGGGCCCAAGAGACCCAGTACTTC. The rearrangement links TRBV10-3 to TRBJ2-5; the D is unclear. The V end lost 4 bases, the J end lost 1 base, and 7 bases lay between the germline ends. The germline gives CDR1 ENHRY, CDR2 SYGVKD. The CDR3 is 13 amino acids.